These T cell receptor beta chains were read from a single sample in a study of cytomegalovirus exposure and HLA in healthy donors. Clones were sequenced by immunoSEQ multiplex PCR, and TCRdb holds only the in-frame ones, with some missing. In all, the sample yields about 40,000 clones. Sequencing was carried out using PBMCs. Receptors were obtained from a woman in her twenties or thirties in good health and CMV-seronegative. Both conserved end residues are part of each CDR3. A D gene is named only where the DNA matches it firmly.

D	J	V	CDR3	DNA
-	TRBJ2-3	TRBV18	CASSPRGGPTTDTQYF	TGTGCCAGCTCACCACGGGGGGGGCCTACCACAGATACGCAGTATTTT
TRBD2	TRBJ2-1	TRBV5-1	CASSLGGGRRNEQFF	TGCGCCAGCAGCTTGGGCGGCGGGAGGCGCAATGAGCAGTTCTTC
TRBD1	TRBJ1-2	TRBV11-3	CASSPTGGRGRGYTF	TGTGCCAGCAGCCCGACAGGGGGTCGAGGCCGTGGCTACACCTTC
TRBD2	TRBJ2-7	TRBV28	CASSLSGGGKVEQYF	TGTGCCAGCAGCTTATCGGGAGGGGGGAAGGTCGAGCAGTACTTC
-	TRBJ1-4	TRBV5-6	CASSLAGRNEKLFF	TGTGCCAGCAGCTTGGCAGGGCGTAATGAAAAACTGTTTTTT
-	TRBJ2-6	TRBV4-1	CASSQGVHSGANVLTF	TGCGCCAGCAGCCAAGGTGTCCACTCTGGGGCCAACGTCCTGACTTTC
-	TRBJ1-5	TRBV2	CASSDGGARGQPQHF	TGTGCCAGCAGTGATGGAGGGGCGCGAGGGCAGCCCCAGCATTTT
TRBD1	TRBJ2-1	TRBV18	CASFPGTVSNEQFF	TGTGCCAGCTTCCCCGGGACAGTGAGCAATGAGCAGTTCTTC
-	TRBJ2-7	TRBV7-2	CASSPDSLTQYF	TGTGCCAGCAGCCCTGACAGCCTTACGCAGTACTTC
TRBD1	TRBJ2-1	TRBV18	CASSPPGQGRKEQFF	TGTGCCAGCTCACCACCGGGACAGGGAAGGAAGGAGCAGTTCTTC
TRBD1	TRBJ2-7	TRBV4-1	CASSLRTGDYEQYF	TGCGCCAGCAGCCTGAGGACAGGGGACTACGAGCAGTACTTC
TRBD2	TRBJ2-1	TRBV10-2	CASSGSGKLGEQFF	TGCGCCAGCAGTGGCAGCGGGAAATTGGGTGAGCAGTTCTTC
TRBD2	TRBJ2-2	TRBV15	CATSRRKTGTGGGELFF	TGTGCCACCAGCAGGCGCAAGACTGGAACGGGGGGCGGGGAGCTGTTTTTT
TRBD2	TRBJ2-7	TRBV11-2	CASSFRSGRLAYEQYF	TGTGCCAGCAGCTTCCGAAGCGGGAGGCTCGCCTACGAGCAGTACTTC
TRBD2	TRBJ2-1	TRBV7-9	CASSPSIERIGRDPSEQFF	TGTGCCAGCAGCCCATCTATCGAGAGGATCGGGAGGGACCCTAGTGAGCAGTTCTTC
TRBD2	TRBJ2-1	TRBV4-2	CASSQDLAVSYNEQFF	TGTGCCAGCAGCCAGGACCTAGCGGTATCTTACAATGAGCAGTTCTTC
TRBD1	TRBJ1-1	TRBV4-1	CASSIPTGANTEAFF	TGCGCCAGCAGCATCCCGACAGGGGCGAACACTGAAGCTTTCTTT
-	TRBJ2-3	TRBV16	CASSHLGEGTDTQYF	TGTGCCAGCAGCCATCTTGGGGAGGGCACAGATACGCAGTATTTT
TRBD1	TRBJ2-7	TRBV5-1	CASSLKPGQGGYEQYF	TGCGCCAGCAGCTTGAAACCGGGACAGGGGGGCTACGAGCAGTACTTC
TRBD2	TRBJ2-2	TRBV11-2	CASSSLAGNTGELFF	TGTGCCAGCAGCTCACTAGCGGGAAATACCGGGGAGCTGTTTTTT
-	TRBJ2-7	TRBV15	CATSREGAEQYF	TGTGCCACCAGCAGAGAAGGGGCCGAGCAGTACTTC
TRBD1	TRBJ1-2	TRBV19	CASRGPGQGLYGYTF	TGTGCCAGTAGAGGACCGGGACAGGGGCTCTATGGCTACACCTTC
-	TRBJ2-3	TRBV29-1	CSVESYTQYF	TGCAGCGTTGAATCGTATACGCAGTATTTT
TRBD1	TRBJ1-2	TRBV19	CASNPTGGVPANYGYTF	TGTGCCAGTAACCCGACAGGGGGGGTCCCAGCTAACTATGGCTACACCTTC
-	TRBJ2-3	TRBV4-1	CASSQRGVAPDTQYF	TGCGCCAGCAGCCAACGCGGGGTCGCGCCAGATACGCAGTATTTT
TRBD1	TRBJ1-1	TRBV6-7	CASSYSYSGTGSLLNTEAFF	TGTGCCAGCAGTTATTCCTATTCCGGGACAGGCTCTCTGCTGAACACTGAAGCTTTCTTT
-	TRBJ1-2	TRBV30	CAWNRDRYGYTF	TGTGCCTGGAACAGGGACCGCTATGGCTACACCTTC
-	TRBJ1-2	TRBV29-1	CSVESWTARANYGYTF	TGCAGCGTTGAAAGTTGGACAGCTCGAGCTAACTATGGCTACACCTTC
-	TRBJ1-5	TRBV2	CASSSETGSNQPQHF	TGTGCCAGCAGCAGCGAGACAGGTAGCAATCAGCCCCAGCATTTT
TRBD2	TRBJ2-3	TRBV7-9	CASSSGLAASTDTQYF	TGTGCCAGCAGCTCCGGACTAGCGGCAAGCACAGATACGCAGTATTTT
-	TRBJ2-7	TRBV4-2	CASSQDTGVPAYEQYF	TGTGCCAGCAGCCAAGATACGGGAGTTCCCGCCTACGAGCAGTACTTC
-	TRBJ2-7	TRBV19	CASRNGGTASYEQYF	TGTGCCAGTAGGAACGGCGGGACGGCCTCCTACGAGCAGTACTTC
TRBD2	TRBJ2-3	TRBV19	CASGGLAGGSDTQYF	TGTGCCAGTGGGGGACTAGCGGGAGGGTCAGATACGCAGTATTTT
TRBD2	TRBJ2-3	TRBV4-2	CASSQLAAGAADTQYF	TGTGCCAGCAGCCAGCTTGCGGCGGGAGCTGCAGATACGCAGTATTTT
-	TRBJ2-1	TRBV19	CASSAHLGSSYNEQFF	TGTGCCAGTAGTGCCCATCTGGGGAGCTCCTACAATGAGCAGTTCTTC
TRBD2	TRBJ2-3	TRBV4-2	CASSQDGTGGPDTQYF	TGTGCCAGCAGCCAAGATGGGACGGGAGGGCCGGATACGCAGTATTTT
TRBD2	TRBJ2-1	TRBV5-1	CASSLAVLAGGNEQFF	TGCGCCAGCAGCTTGGCGGTCCTAGCGGGAGGCAATGAGCAGTTCTTC
TRBD2	TRBJ2-2	TRBV19	CASNWLAGITGELFF	TGTGCCAGTAATTGGCTAGCGGGAATTACCGGGGAGCTGTTTTTT
TRBD2	TRBJ2-1	TRBV30	CAWTAGETDEQFF	TGTGCCTGGACCGCGGGGGAGACGGATGAGCAGTTCTTC
-	TRBJ2-7	TRBV27	CASRLSADAGPYEQYF	TGTGCCAGCAGACTAAGCGCAGACGCTGGTCCCTACGAGCAGTACTTC
TRBD1	TRBJ2-7	TRBV6-5	CASSAGTGGVEQYF	TGTGCCAGCAGCGCCGGGACAGGGGGCGTTGAGCAGTACTTC
TRBD1	TRBJ2-7	TRBV19	CASSMGGQGTAYEQYF	TGTGCCAGTAGTATGGGGGGACAGGGAACGGCCTACGAGCAGTACTTC
-	TRBJ1-1	TRBV11-2	CASSTWGQTLNTEAFF	TGTGCCAGCAGCACCTGGGGGCAGACTTTGAACACTGAAGCTTTCTTT
TRBD1	TRBJ2-1	TRBV5-1	CASSLDWTGADENEQFF	TGCGCCAGCAGCTTGGACTGGACAGGAGCGGATGAGAATGAGCAGTTCTTC
-	TRBJ2-7	TRBV5-1	CASSPRVGPLNEQYF	TGCGCCAGCAGTCCCCGGGTGGGTCCTCTGAACGAGCAGTACTTC
TRBD2	TRBJ2-5	TRBV28	CASSLAGGGQETQYF	TGTGCCAGCAGTTTAGCGGGGGGGGGCCAAGAGACCCAGTACTTC
TRBD1	TRBJ1-2	TRBV28	CASSLWDRGVDGYTF	TGTGCCAGCAGTTTATGGGACAGGGGGGTGGATGGCTACACCTTC
-	TRBJ2-7	TRBV28	CASSRTPTYEQYF	TGTGCCAGCAGCCGCACCCCTACCTACGAGCAGTACTTC
TRBD2	TRBJ2-7	TRBV6-5	CASRRGLEGEYEQYF	TGTGCCAGCAGGAGGGGACTAGAGGGGGAATACGAGCAGTACTTC